The present TCR beta chain was sequenced within a study of shared clonotypes between healthy human individuals. Germline V lookup: CDR1 SGHVS, CDR2 FQNEAQ. With 3 bases removed from V and 1 base from J, the gap between germline ends came to 7 bases. This CDR3 region has 13 residues. Assay used: immunoSEQ multiplex PCR; TCRdb lists only in-frame clones, some missing. The sample includes a few million clones, roughly 92% of them seen just once. This TCR was sampled from a man in his late teens or twenties in good health. The chain employs TRBV7-8 and TRBJ2-7, with D perhaps given as TRBD1 or TRBD2 (5 bases each). The sequenced sample was naive CD4+ T cells sorted from blood. The subset is: CD45RA+ positively selected. In nucleotides, the CDR3 is TGTGCCAGCAGCTTGGGGGAGTCCTACGAGCAGTACTTC. It translates to CASSLGESYEQYF.